This T cell receptor (beta chain) was identified in a study of vaccination effects on CD4 cells after COVID-19. Expansion with viral peptide pools was applied to antigen-specific CD4+ T cells by the ViraFEST assay prior to sequencing. Subsequent to 10 days of culture, CD4+ T cells were isolated. Prior SARS-CoV-2 infection was absent in the vaccine recipients, as shown by negative nucleocapsid antibodies. A density of about 1.8 million PBMC per well was used; these cells were cultured with 10 IU/ml IL-2 and approximately 10 ug/ml peptides. Half the medium was swapped for IL-2 medium on days 3 and 7. Germline V gene lookup returns CDR1 LNHDA and CDR2 SQIVND (reference sequence). The V and J ends lost 1 base and 0 bases respectively, with 10 bases between them. The CDR3 covers 15 residues. A note on this clone: Its antigen is unidentified.

The assay was immunoSEQ multiplex PCR, and TCRdb's table has in-frame clones only and misses some. This table holds tens of thousands of clones, around four fifths found once. The sequencing here drew on CD4+ T cells from PBMCs cultured with HCoV-OC43 spike peptides, taken before COVID-19 vaccination. Subset: HCoV-OC43 spike overlapping peptide pool stimulation. The TCR sequence derives from a human donor who received a COVID-19 vaccine. The chain couples TRBV19 to TRBJ2-7; D is unresolved. This CDR3 reads CASSIGWEASYEQYF. CDR3 sequence (DNA): TGTGCCAGTAGTATAGGTTGGGAAGCCTCCTACGAGCAGTACTTC.